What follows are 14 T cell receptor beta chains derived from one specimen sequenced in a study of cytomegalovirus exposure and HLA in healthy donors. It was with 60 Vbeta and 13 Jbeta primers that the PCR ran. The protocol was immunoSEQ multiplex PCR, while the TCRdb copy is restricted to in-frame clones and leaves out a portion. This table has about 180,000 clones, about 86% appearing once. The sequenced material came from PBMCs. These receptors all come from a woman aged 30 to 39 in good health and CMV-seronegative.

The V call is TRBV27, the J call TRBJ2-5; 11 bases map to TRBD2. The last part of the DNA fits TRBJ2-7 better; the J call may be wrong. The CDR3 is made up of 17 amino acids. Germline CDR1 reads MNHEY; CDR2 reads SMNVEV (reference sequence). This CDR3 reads CASSLLSSGGNPYEQYF. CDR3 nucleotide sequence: TGTGCCAGCAGTTTATTATCTAGCGGGGGGAACCCCTACGAGCAGTACTTC.

The CDR3 reads CASSLDTGTGRGKLFF. CDR3 nucleotide sequence: TGTGCCAGCAGCTTAGATACCGGGACAGGGCGGGGAAAACTGTTTTTT. This chain links TRBV7-2 with TRBJ1-4; 9 bases match TRBD1. V lost 1 base to trimming and J lost 10 bases; unmatched junction nucleotides: 10. Germline V lookup: CDR1 SGHTA, CDR2 FQGNSA. This CDR3 has 16 amino acids.

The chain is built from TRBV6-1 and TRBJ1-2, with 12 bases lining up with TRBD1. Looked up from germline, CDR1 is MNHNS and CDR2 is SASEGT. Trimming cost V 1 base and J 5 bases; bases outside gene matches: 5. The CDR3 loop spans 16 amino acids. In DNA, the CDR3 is TGTGCCAGCAGTGAAGACGGGACAGGGGGCCCTTATGGCTACACCTTC. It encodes CASSEDGTGGPYGYTF.

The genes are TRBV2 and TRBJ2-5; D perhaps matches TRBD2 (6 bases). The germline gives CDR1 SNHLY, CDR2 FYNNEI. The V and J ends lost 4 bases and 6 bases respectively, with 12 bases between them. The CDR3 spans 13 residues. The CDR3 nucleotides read TGTGCCAGCAGTGGGGGCGGGGTGAAGACCCAGTACTTC. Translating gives CASSGGGVKTQYF. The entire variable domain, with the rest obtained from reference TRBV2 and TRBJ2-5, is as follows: EPEVTQTPSHQVTQMGQEVILRCVPISNHLYFYWYRQILGQKVEFLVSFYNNEISEKSEIFDDQFSVERPDGSNFTLKIRSTKLEDSAMYFCASSGGGVKTQYFGPGTRLLVL.

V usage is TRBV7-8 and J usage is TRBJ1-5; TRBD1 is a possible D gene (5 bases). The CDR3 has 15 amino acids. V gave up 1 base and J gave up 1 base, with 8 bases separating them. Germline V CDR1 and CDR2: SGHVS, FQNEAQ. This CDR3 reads CASSLGQTSNQPQHF. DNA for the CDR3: TGTGCCAGCAGCTTAGGACAGACCAGCAATCAGCCCCAGCATTTT.

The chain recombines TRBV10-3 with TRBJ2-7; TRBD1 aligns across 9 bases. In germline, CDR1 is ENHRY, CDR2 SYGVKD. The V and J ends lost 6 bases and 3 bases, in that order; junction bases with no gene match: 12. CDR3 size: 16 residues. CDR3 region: CAIRDRTGVGIYEQYF. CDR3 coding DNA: TGTGCCATCAGGGACCGGACAGGGGTTGGGATCTACGAGCAGTACTTC.

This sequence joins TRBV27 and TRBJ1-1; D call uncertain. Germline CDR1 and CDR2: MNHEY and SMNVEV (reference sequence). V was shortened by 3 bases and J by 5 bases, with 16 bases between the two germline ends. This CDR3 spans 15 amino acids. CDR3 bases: TGTGCCAGCAGTTTTATGCCAGCAGGAGGGACTGAAGCTTTCTTT. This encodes CASSFMPAGGTEAFF.

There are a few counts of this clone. As DNA, the CDR3 is TGTGCCAGCAGCGGCCGGGACACTACTAACTATGGCTACACCTTC. It codes for CASSGRDTTNYGYTF. The gene calls are TRBV9 and TRBJ1-2; the D gene is possibly TRBD1 (6 bases). The CDR3 is 15 amino acids. CDR1 SGDLS and CDR2 YYNGEE come from the germline V gene. The V and J ends lost 3 bases and 0 bases respectively, with 12 bases between them.

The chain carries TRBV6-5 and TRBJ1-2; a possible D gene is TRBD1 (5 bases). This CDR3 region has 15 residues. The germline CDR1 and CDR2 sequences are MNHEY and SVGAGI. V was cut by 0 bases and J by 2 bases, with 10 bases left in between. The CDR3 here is CASSYSDSHNYGYTF. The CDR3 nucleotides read TGTGCCAGCAGTTACTCAGACAGTCACAACTATGGCTACACCTTC.

CDR3 in DNA: TGTGCCGGGGGAAATACACTAACGGGAGGTGTGTACGAGCAGTACTTC. This encodes CAGGNTLTGGVYEQYF. The chain uses TRBV28 and TRBJ2-7; 7 bases match TRBD2. The CDR3 has 16 amino acids. Germline loops: CDR1 MDHEN, CDR2 SYDVKM. V lost 11 bases to trimming and J lost 4 bases; unmatched junction nucleotides: 20.

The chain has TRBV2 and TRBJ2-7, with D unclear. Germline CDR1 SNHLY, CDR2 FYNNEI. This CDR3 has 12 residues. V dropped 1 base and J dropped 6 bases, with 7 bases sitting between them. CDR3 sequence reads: CASSEELSEQYF. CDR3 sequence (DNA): TGTGCCAGCAGTGAAGAGCTCTCCGAGCAGTACTTC.

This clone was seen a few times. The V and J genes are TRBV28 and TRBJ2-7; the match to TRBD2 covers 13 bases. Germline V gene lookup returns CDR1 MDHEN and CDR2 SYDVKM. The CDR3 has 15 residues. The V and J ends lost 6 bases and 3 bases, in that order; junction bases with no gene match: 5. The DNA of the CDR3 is TGTGCCAGCAGCTCCACTAGCGGGAGGGGCTACGAGCAGTACTTC. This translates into CASSSTSGRGYEQYF.

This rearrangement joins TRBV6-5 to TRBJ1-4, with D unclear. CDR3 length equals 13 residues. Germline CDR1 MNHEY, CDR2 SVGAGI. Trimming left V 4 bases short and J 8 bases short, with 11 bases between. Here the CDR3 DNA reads TGTGCCAGCAGTTCTGTCTTTGCGGAAAAACTGTTTTTT. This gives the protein CASSSVFAEKLFF.

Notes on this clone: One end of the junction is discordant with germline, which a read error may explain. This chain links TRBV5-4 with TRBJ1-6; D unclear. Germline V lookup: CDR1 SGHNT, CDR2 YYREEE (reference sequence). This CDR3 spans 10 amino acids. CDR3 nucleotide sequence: TGTGCCAGCAGCTTGCACATGAGCGACTTT. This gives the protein CASSLHMSDF.